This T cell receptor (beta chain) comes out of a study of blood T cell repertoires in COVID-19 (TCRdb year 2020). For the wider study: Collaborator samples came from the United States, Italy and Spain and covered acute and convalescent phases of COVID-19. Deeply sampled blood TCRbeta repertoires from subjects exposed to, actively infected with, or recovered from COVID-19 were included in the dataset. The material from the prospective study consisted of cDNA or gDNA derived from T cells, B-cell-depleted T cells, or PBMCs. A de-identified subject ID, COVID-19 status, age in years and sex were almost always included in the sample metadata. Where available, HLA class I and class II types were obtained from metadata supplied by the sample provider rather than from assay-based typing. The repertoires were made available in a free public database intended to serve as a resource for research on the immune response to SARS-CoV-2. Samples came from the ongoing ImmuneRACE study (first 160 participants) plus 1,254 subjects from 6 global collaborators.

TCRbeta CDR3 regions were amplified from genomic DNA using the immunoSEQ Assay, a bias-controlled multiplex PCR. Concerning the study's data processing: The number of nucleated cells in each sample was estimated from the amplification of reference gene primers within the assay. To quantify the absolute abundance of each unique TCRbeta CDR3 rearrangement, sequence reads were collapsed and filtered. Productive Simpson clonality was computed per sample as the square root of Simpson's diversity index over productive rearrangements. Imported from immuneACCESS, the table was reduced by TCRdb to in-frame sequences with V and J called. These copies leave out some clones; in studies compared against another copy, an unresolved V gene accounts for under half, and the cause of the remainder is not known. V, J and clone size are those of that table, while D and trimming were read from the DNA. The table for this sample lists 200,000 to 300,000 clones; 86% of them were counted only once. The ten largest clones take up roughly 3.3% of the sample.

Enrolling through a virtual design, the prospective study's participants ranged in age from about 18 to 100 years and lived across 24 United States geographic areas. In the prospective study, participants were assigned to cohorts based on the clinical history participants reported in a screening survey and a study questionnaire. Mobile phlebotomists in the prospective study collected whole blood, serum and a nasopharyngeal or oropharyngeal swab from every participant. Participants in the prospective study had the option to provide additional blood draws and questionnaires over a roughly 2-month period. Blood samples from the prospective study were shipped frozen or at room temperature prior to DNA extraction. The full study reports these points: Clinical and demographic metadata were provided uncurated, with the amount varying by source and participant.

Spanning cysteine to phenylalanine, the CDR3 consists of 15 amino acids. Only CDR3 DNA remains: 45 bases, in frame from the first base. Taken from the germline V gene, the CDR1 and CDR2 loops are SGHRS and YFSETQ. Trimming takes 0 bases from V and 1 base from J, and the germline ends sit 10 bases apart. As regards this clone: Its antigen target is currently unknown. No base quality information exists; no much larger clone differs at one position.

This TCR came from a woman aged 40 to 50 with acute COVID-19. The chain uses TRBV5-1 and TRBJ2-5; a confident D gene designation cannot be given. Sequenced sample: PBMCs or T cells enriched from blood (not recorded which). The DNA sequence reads TGCGCCAGCAGCTTGGGGTTGGTAGCCCAAGAGACCCAGTACTTC. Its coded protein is CASSLGLVAQETQYF.